Sequencing of this T cell receptor (beta chain) was carried out in a study of T cells in Graves' hyperthyroidism and ophthalmopathy. CDR3 length equals 12 residues. Between the trimmed V and J ends, which lost 4 bases and 4 bases, there was a span of 7 bases. With respect to this clonotype: A much larger clone differs from this one at a single base, so this may be a read error.

TCR beta CDR3 sequences were amplified from RNA transcripts. The primer set for the first-round RT-PCR of the TCR CDR3 was HTBI. TCRdb called the multiplex PCR reads again in MiXCR, with one record for every CDR3 protein. The sample records 300,000 to 350,000 distinct CDR3 sequences, about 20% being singletons. This sequence was found in a woman in her 50s with Graves' hyperthyroidism. The V and J genes are TRBV12-3 or TRBV12-4 and TRBJ1-2; D not certain. Sequenced: blood. The DNA for the CDR3 is TGTGCCAGCAGTTCTGAGGGCTATGGCTACACCTTC. It specifies CASSSEGYGYTF.